One and the same sample provided the 26 T cell receptor beta chains below, sequenced in a study of cytomegalovirus exposure and HLA in healthy donors. With 60 Vbeta and 13 Jbeta primers, the PCR was carried out. The assay was immunoSEQ multiplex PCR, and TCRdb's table has in-frame clones only and misses some. Counted here are about 240,000 clones, about 81% occurring once; the ten biggest clones make up around 8.3%. Sequencing input: PBMCs. The receptors originated from a woman in her fifties or sixties in good health and CMV-seropositive.

This clone has only one observation. CDR3 nucleotide sequence: TGCGCCAGCAAGACAGGTTCCTACTCCTACAATGAGCAGTTCTTC. Protein: CASKTGSYSYNEQFF. The chain is built from TRBV5-1 and TRBJ2-1; D is perhaps TRBD1 (6 bases). Looked up from germline, CDR1 is SGHRS and CDR2 is YFSETQ. V was pared by 6 bases and J by 0 bases, with 13 bases between. The CDR3 has 15 amino acids.

The chain is built from TRBV18 and TRBJ2-5; 7 positions match TRBD2. The CDR3 spans 16 residues. Germline V gene data show CDR1 as KGHSH and CDR2 as LQKENI. With 2 bases clipped from V and 2 bases from J, the junction kept 8 bases outside the gene matches. The CDR3 nucleotides read TGTGCCAGCTCACCATGGGGCTTGCGGGGGCAAGAGACCCAGTACTTC. It translates to CASSPWGLRGQETQYF.

The chain employs TRBV29-1 and TRBJ1-4; D is undetermined. The length of the CDR3 is 15 residues. From germline, CDR1 is SQVTM and CDR2 ANQGSEA. Trimming cost V 3 bases and J 2 bases, with 13 bases left between them. In DNA, the CDR3 is TGCAGCGTTGACGCGGGAGGCTCTACTAATGAAAAACTGTTTTTT. This translates into CSVDAGGSTNEKLFF.

The chain employs TRBV19 and TRBJ2-7; D is perhaps TRBD2 (6 bases). The CDR3 has 15 residues. Per germline, CDR1 LNHDA and CDR2 SQIVND (reference sequence). Trimming left V 3 bases short and J 3 bases short, with 15 bases between. The CDR3 region has the DNA TGTGCCAGTAGTATCGGCGGAGGGCCGTTCTACGAGCAGTACTTC. Its protein is CASSIGGGPFYEQYF.

CDR3: CASSGGSYNEQFF. In DNA, the CDR3 is TGTGCCAGCAGTGGCGGGAGTTACAATGAGCAGTTCTTC. The chain couples TRBV2 to TRBJ2-1; TRBD2 aligns across 7 bases. The CDR3 runs 13 residues. Losses at the gene ends were 4 bases for V and 4 bases for J; bases not matched to a gene: 1. Germline V gene sequence: CDR1 SNHLY, CDR2 FYNNEI.

This clone has only a few counts. The chain recombines TRBV6-5 with TRBJ2-3; TRBD1 matches 8 bases. The CDR3 loop spans 14 amino acids. Per the germline V gene, CDR1 is MNHEY and CDR2 is SVGAGI. Trimming removed 5 bases from V and 6 bases from J; junction bases left unmatched: 7. The CDR3, as DNA: TGTGCCAGCAGTCCAGGGGGCCAAGGGGATACGCAGTATTTT. This gives the protein CASSPGGQGDTQYF.

In its sample, this clone was seen a few times. The chain uses TRBV11-2 and TRBJ1-3; no definite D call. This CDR3 has 13 amino acids. The germline V and J ends were trimmed by 1 base and 4 bases, with 5 bases remaining between them. The germline V gene has CDR1 SGHAT and CDR2 FQNNGV. The CDR3 DNA is TGTGCCAGCAGCTTAGTAACAGGAAACACCATATATTTT. Translating gives CASSLVTGNTIYF.

The CDR3 nucleotides read TGTGCTAGTGGTTCTCGGGACGAGCAGTACTTC. Protein product: CASGSRDEQYF. This sequence joins TRBV12-5 and TRBJ2-7; D remains unclear. Trimming removed 4 bases from V and 5 bases from J, with 6 bases in between. This CDR3 region has 11 residues. The germline CDR1 and CDR2 sequences are LGHNT and FRNRAP.

J is TRBJ2-1 and V is TRBV6-6, with a possible D match to TRBD2 (5 bases). Germline V gene lookup returns CDR1 MNHNY and CDR2 SVGAGI (reference sequence). This CDR3 comprises 15 residues. V lost 7 bases to trimming and J lost 0 bases, with 13 bases between them. CDR3 amino acids: CASIEGFSSYNEQFF. The CDR3 region has the DNA TGTGCCAGCATAGAGGGCTTTAGCTCCTACAATGAGCAGTTCTTC.

The chain is built from TRBV29-1 and TRBJ2-5; no definite D call. CDR1 is SQVTM, CDR2 ANQGSEA, per germline. Between the trimmed V and J ends, which lost 2 bases and 5 bases, there was a span of 15 bases. The CDR3 sequence is 14 residues long. The CDR3 protein is CSVELRSSRETQYF. In DNA, the CDR3 is TGCAGCGTTGAATTGAGAAGTTCCCGGGAGACCCAGTACTTC. The whole variable domain, filled in from reference TRBV29-1 and TRBJ2-5, reads SAVISQKPSRDICQRGTSLTIQCQVDSQVTMMFWYRQQPGQSLTLIATANQGSEATYESGFVIDKFPISRPNLTFSTLTVSNMSPEDSSIYLCSVELRSSRETQYFGPGTRLLVL.

The chain couples TRBV7-9 to TRBJ1-3; D remains unclear. Trimming removed 1 base from V and 1 base from J, with 5 bases in between. Looked up from germline, CDR1 is SEHNR and CDR2 is FQNEAQ (reference sequence). This CDR3 has 14 amino acids. The CDR3 here is CASSLGGSGNTIYF. CDR3 nucleotides: TGTGCCAGCAGCTTAGGAGGTTCTGGAAACACCATATATTTT.

This rearrangement joins TRBV7-9 to TRBJ1-1; the D is unclear. Per germline, CDR1 SEHNR and CDR2 FQNEAQ (reference sequence). Trimming removed 1 base at V and 3 bases at J, with 3 bases between. CDR3 size: 12 residues. CDR3 nucleotides: TGTGCCAGCAGCTTAGACTACACTGAAGCTTTCTTT. Its protein is CASSLDYTEAFF.

The chain couples TRBV6-1 to TRBJ2-7; 9 positions match TRBD1. The length of the CDR3 is 13 residues. In germline, CDR1 is MNHNS, CDR2 SASEGT. The V segment lost 6 bases and the J segment 6 bases; nucleotides outside the gene matches: 6. CDR3 in amino acids: CASRDRGPFEQYF. The DNA for the CDR3 is TGTGCCAGCAGGGACAGGGGCCCTTTCGAGCAGTACTTC.

The rearrangement links TRBV5-1 to TRBJ2-7; maybe TRBD2 (5 bases). Germline values: CDR1 SGHRS, CDR2 YFSETQ. Deletions cut 1 base from V and 2 bases from J, with 10 bases between. This CDR3 region has 14 residues. CDR3 residues: CASSLTAGPYEQYF. The CDR3 nucleotides read TGCGCCAGCAGCTTGACGGCGGGCCCCTACGAGCAGTACTTC.

The chain links TRBV28 to TRBJ2-3; D not resolved. Germline V lookup: CDR1 MDHEN, CDR2 SYDVKM. The CDR3 loop spans 14 amino acids. V lost 3 bases and J 2 bases, leaving 9 bases between the germline ends. The CDR3 region is CASSFLPSTDTQYF. The CDR3 bases are TGTGCCAGCAGTTTCCTACCCTCCACAGATACGCAGTATTTT.

This clone has just one count. This chain connects TRBV7-3 to TRBJ1-2; unclear D gene. The ends were cut back, 5 bases at V and 2 bases at J, with 12 bases in the middle. This CDR3 is built from 14 residues. Germline CDR1 is SGHTA and CDR2 is FQGTGA. CDR3 amino acids: CASSLTGNNYGYTF. The CDR3 DNA follows: TGTGCCAGCAGCCTCACCGGGAACAACTATGGCTACACCTTC.

V usage is TRBV9 and J usage is TRBJ2-1; 8 bases are a match to TRBD2. Germline CDR1 reads SGDLS; CDR2 reads YYNGEE. There are 17 residues in the CDR3. The trim removed 4 bases at V and 5 bases at J, leaving 14 bases unmatched. In DNA, the CDR3 is TGTGCCAGCAGCCACACGTTCGGCCGAGCGGGGGACAATGAGCAGTTCTTC. It translates to CASSHTFGRAGDNEQFF.

The rearrangement links TRBV9 to TRBJ2-3; weak D call: TRBD1 (5 bases). Germline V gives CDR1 SGDLS, CDR2 YYNGEE. V lost 1 base and J lost 2, with 11 bases in between. The CDR3 is made up of 15 amino acids. The CDR3 reads CASSVWGRDTDTQYF. DNA for the CDR3: TGTGCCAGCAGCGTATGGGGCAGGGACACAGATACGCAGTATTTT.

In its sample, this clone was seen once. The genes are TRBV28 and TRBJ1-1; the D gene is possibly TRBD1 (6 bases). CDR3 length: 14 amino acids. Trimming stripped 4 bases from V and 4 bases from J, with 13 bases between. Germline V gene data show CDR1 as MDHEN and CDR2 as SYDVKM. CDR3 DNA: TGTGCCAGCAGTTACGGGGGGCGAAGCACTGAAGCTTTCTTT. Protein product: CASSYGGRSTEAFF.

The V gene is TRBV2, the J gene TRBJ2-1; 8 nucleotides line up with TRBD2. This CDR3 has 12 residues. Trimming removed 8 bases from V and 8 bases from J; junction bases left unmatched: 5. Germline values: CDR1 SNHLY, CDR2 FYNNEI. CDR3 sequence (DNA): TGTGCCAGCGGCGGGACTAGGCATGAGCAGTTCTTC. Residues: CASGGTRHEQFF.

V and J are TRBV7-3 and TRBJ2-5; 10 positions agree with TRBD1. The CDR3 extends over 15 amino acids. Germline CDR1 SGHTA, CDR2 FQGTGA. Trimming removed 3 bases from V and 4 bases from J; junction bases left unmatched: 5. This CDR3 reads CASSFGGTGAETQYF. The CDR3 nucleotides read TGTGCCAGCAGCTTCGGAGGGACAGGGGCAGAGACCCAGTACTTC.

The rearrangement links TRBV7-6 to TRBJ1-3; TRBD1 matches 9 bases. CDR1 is SGHVS and CDR2 is FNYEAQ in the germline V gene. The CDR3 length is 16 residues. Losses at the gene ends were 0 bases for V and 6 bases for J; bases not matched to a gene: 6. The CDR3 DNA reads TGTGCCAGCAGCTTAGCCTTCGGGACAGGGTTAAACACCATATATTTT. Amino acids: CASSLAFGTGLNTIYF.

Remarks on this clone: A much larger clone sits a single nucleotide away, making a read error possible. The CDR3 DNA reads TGTGCCAGCAGCTGGGGGACAGGGTCCTACGAGCAGTACTTC. It is translated as CASSWGTGSYEQYF. V is TRBV5-6 and J is TRBJ2-5; 9 bases agree with TRBD1. The assigned J gene may be wrong: the sequence end matches TRBJ2-7 better. The germline V gene encodes CDR1 SGHDT and CDR2 YYEEEE. The CDR3 is 14 amino acids.

This chain uses TRBV7-7 with TRBJ2-5, with D possibly TRBD2 on 6 matching bases. The CDR3 length is 13 residues. Germline CDR1 reads SSHAT; CDR2 reads FNYEAQ (reference sequence). V lost 5 bases and J 4 bases, leaving 11 bases between the germline ends. The CDR3 region is CASSTGSGETQYF. The CDR3 bases are TGTGCCAGCAGCACCGGGAGCGGAGAGACCCAGTACTTC.

This chain joins TRBV2 and TRBJ2-7, with D maybe TRBD2 (6 bases). Germline CDR1 reads SNHLY; CDR2 reads FYNNEI. Trimming took 8 bases from V and 3 from J, leaving 17 bases between them. The CDR3 is made up of 14 amino acids. CDR3 amino acids: CASLDGTGLYEQYF. Here the CDR3 DNA reads TGTGCCAGCCTTGACGGGACGGGACTCTACGAGCAGTACTTC.

The gene calls are TRBV7-2 and TRBJ2-1; TRBD1 might be the D (5 bases). The CDR3 totals 12 residues. Looked up from germline, CDR1 is SGHTA and CDR2 is FQGNSA. The germline V and J ends were trimmed by 3 bases and 9 bases, with 9 bases remaining between them. CDR3 loop: CASSFNRFEQFF. The CDR3, as DNA: TGTGCCAGCAGCTTTAACAGGTTTGAGCAGTTCTTC. Full variable domain (outside the CDR3, taken from reference TRBV7-2 and TRBJ2-1): GAGVSQSPSNKVTEKGKDVELRCDPISGHTALYWYRQSLGQGLEFLIYFQGNSAPDKSGLPSDRFSAERTGGSVSTLTIQRTQQEDSAVYLCASSFNRFEQFFGPGTRLTVL.